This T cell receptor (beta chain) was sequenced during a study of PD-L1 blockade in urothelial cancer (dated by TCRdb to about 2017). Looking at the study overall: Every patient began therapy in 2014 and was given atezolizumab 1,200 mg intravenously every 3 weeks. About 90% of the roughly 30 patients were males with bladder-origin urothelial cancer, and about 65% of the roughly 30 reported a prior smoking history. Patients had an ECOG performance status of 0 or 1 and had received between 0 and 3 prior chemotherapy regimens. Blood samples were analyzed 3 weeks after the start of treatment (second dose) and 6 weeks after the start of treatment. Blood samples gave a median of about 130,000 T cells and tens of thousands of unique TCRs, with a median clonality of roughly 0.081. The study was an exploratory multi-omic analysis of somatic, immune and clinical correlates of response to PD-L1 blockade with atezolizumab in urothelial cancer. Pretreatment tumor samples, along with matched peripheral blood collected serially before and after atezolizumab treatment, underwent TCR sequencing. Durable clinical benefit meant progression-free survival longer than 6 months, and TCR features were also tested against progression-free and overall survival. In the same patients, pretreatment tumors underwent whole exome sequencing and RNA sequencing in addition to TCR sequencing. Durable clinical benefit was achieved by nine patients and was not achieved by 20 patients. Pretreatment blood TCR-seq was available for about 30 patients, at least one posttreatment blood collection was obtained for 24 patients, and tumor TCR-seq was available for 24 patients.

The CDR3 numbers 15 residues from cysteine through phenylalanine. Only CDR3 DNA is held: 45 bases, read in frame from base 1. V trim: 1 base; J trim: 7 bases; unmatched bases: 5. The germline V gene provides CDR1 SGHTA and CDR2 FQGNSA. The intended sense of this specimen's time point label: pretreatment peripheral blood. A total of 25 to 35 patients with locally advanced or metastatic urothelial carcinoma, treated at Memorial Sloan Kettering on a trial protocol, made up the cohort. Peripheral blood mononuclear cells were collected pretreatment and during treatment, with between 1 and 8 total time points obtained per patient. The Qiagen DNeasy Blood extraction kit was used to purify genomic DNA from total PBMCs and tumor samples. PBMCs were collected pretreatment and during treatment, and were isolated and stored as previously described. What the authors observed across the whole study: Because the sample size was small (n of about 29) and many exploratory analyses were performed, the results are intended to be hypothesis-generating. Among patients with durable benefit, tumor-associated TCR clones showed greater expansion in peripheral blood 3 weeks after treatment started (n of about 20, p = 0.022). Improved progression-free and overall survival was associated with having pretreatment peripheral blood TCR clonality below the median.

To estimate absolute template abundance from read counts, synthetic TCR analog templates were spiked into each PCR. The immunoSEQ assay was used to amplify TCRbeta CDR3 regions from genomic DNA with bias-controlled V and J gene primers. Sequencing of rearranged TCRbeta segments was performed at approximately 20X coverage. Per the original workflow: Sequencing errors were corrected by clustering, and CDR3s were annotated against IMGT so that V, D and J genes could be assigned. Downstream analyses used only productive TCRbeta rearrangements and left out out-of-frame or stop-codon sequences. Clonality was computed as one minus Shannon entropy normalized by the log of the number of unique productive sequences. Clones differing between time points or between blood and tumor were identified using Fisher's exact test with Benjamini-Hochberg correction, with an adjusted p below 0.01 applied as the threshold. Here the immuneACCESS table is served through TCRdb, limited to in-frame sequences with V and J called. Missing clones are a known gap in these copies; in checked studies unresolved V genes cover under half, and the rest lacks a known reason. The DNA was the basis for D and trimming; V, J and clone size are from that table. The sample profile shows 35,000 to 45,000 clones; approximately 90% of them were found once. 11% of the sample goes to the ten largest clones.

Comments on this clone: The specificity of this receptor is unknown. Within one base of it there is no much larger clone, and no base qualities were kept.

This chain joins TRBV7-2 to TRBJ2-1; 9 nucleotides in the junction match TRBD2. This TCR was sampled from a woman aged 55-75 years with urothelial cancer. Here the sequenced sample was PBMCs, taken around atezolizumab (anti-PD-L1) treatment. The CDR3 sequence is CASSLGGSGRNEQFF. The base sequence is TGTGCCAGCAGCTTAGGTGGTAGCGGGAGAAATGAGCAGTTCTTC. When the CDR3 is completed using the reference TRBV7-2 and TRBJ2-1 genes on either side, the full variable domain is GAGVSQSPSNKVTEKGKDVELRCDPISGHTALYWYRQSLGQGLEFLIYFQGNSAPDKSGLPSDRFSAERTGGSVSTLTIQRTQQEDSAVYLCASSLGGSGRNEQFFGPGTRLTVL.